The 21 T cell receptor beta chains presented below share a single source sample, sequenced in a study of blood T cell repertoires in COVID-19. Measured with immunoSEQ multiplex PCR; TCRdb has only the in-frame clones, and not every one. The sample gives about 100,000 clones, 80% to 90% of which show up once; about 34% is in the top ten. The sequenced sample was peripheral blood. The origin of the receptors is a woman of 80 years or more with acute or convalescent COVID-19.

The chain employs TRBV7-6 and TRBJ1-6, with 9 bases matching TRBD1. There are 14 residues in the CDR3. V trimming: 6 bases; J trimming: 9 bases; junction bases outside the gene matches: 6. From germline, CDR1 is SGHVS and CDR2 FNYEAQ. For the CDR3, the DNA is TGTGCCAGCAGTTGGGACAGGGATACTTCACCCCTCCACTTT. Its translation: CASSWDRDTSPLHF.

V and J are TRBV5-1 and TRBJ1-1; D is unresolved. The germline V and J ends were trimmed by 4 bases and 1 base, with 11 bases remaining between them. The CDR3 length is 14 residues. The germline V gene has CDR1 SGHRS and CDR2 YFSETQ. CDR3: CASSQFYTNTEAFF. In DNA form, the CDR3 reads TGCGCCAGCAGCCAGTTTTACACGAACACTGAAGCTTTCTTT.

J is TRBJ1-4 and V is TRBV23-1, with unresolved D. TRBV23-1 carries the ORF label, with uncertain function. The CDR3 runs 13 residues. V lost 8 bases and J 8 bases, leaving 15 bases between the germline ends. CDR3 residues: CASSRSVKEKLFF. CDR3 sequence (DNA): TGCGCCAGCTCCCGTTCGGTTAAAGAAAAACTGTTTTTT.

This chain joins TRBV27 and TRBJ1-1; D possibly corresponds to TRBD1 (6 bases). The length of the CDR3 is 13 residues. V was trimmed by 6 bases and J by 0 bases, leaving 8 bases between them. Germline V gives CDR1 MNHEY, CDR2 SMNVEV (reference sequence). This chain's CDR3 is CASRRQVNTEAFF. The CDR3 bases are TGTGCCAGCAGAAGACAGGTGAACACTGAAGCTTTCTTT.

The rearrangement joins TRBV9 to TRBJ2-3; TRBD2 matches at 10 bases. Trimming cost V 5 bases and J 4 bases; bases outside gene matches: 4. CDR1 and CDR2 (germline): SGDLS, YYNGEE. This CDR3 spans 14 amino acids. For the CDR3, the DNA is TGTGCCAGCAGTACTAGCGGGGTGTCAGATACGCAGTATTTT. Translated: CASSTSGVSDTQYF.

CDR3 in amino acids: CASSSTPGEETQYF. CDR3 DNA sequence: TGTGCCAGCAGTTCCACGCCGGGGGAAGAGACCCAGTACTTC. The V and J genes are TRBV28 and TRBJ2-5; tentative D call: TRBD2 (6 bases). Germline V lookup: CDR1 MDHEN, CDR2 SYDVKM. Trimming took 4 bases from V and 3 from J, leaving 12 bases between them. The CDR3 runs 14 residues.

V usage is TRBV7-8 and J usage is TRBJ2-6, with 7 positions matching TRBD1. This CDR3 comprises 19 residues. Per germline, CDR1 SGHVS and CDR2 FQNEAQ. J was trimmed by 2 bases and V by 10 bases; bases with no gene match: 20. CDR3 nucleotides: TGTGCCATCCCACCTGAGGGGGCACCCCGAGCCCCTGGGGCCAACGTCCTGACTTTC. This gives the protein CAIPPEGAPRAPGANVLTF.

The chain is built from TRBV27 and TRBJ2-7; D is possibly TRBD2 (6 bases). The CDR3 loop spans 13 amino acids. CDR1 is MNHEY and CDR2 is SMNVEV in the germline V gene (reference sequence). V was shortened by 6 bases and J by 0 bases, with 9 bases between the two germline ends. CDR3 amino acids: CASRRGSSYEQYF. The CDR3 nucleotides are TGTGCCAGCAGACGGGGGTCCTCCTACGAGCAGTACTTC.

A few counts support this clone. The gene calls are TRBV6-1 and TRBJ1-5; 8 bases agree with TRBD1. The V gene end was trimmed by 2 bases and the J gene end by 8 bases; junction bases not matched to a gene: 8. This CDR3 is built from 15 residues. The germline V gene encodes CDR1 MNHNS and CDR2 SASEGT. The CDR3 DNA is TGTGCCAGCAGTGAAATTGGACAGGGTTGGGAGCCCCAGCATTTT. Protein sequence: CASSEIGQGWEPQHF.

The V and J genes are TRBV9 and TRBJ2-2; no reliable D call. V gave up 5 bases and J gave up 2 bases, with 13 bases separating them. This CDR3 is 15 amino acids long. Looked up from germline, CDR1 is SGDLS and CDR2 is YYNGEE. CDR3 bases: TGTGCCAGCAGTCGGTCTCCGGGTAACACCGGGGAGCTGTTTTTT. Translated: CASSRSPGNTGELFF.

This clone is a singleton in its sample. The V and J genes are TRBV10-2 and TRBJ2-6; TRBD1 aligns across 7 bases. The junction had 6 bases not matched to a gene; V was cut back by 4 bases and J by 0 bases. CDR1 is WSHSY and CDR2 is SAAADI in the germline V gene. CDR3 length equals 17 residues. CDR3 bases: TGCGCCAGCAGTGCCAGGACAGGCTTCTCTGGGGCCAACGTCCTGACTTTC. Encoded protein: CASSARTGFSGANVLTF.

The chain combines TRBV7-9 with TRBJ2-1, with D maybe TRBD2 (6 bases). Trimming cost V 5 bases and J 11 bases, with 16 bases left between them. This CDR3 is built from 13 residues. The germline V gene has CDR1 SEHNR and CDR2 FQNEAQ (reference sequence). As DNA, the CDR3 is TGTGCCAGCAGCATTGGACTAAATAGTAAGCAGTTCTTC. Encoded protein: CASSIGLNSKQFF.

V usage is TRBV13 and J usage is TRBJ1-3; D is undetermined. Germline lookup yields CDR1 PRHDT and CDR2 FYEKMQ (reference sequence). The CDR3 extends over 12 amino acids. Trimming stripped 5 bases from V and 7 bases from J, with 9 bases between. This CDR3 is CASSPRLNTIYF. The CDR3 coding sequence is TGTGCCAGCAGCCCGCGGCTGAACACCATATATTTT. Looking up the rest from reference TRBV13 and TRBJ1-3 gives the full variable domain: AAGVIQSPRHLIKEKRETATLKCYPIPRHDTVYWYQQGPGQDPQFLISFYEKMQSDKGSIPDRFSAQQFSDYHSELNMSSLELGDSALYFCASSPRLNTIYFGEGSWLTVV.

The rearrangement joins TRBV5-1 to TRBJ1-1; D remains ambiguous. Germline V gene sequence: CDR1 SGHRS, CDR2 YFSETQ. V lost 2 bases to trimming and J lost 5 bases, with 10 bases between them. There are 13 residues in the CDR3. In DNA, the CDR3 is TGCGCCAGCAGCTTCCAGCCCAGGACTGAAGCTTTCTTT. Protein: CASSFQPRTEAFF.

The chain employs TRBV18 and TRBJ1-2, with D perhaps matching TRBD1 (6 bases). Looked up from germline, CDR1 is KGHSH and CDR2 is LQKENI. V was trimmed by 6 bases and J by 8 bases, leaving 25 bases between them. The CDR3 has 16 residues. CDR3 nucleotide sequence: TGTGCCAGCTCTGTCGCAGTCCAAACAGGGCCCGAAGGCTACACCTTC. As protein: CASSVAVQTGPEGYTF. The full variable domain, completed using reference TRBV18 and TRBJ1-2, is NAGVMQNPRHLVRRRGQEARLRCSPMKGHSHVYWYRQLPEEGLKFMVYLQKENIIDESGMPKERFSAEFPKEGPSILRIQQVVRGDSAAYFCASSVAVQTGPEGYTFGSGTRLTVV.

The CDR3 loop is CASSLGHIQGSNYGYTF. The CDR3 DNA is TGTGCCAGCAGTTTGGGCCACATACAGGGATCCAACTATGGCTACACCTTC. The chain combines TRBV28 with TRBJ1-2; D is possibly TRBD1 (6 bases). The ends were cut back, 3 bases at V and 2 bases at J, with 19 bases in the middle. Germline CDR1 MDHEN, CDR2 SYDVKM. CDR3 length: 17 amino acids.

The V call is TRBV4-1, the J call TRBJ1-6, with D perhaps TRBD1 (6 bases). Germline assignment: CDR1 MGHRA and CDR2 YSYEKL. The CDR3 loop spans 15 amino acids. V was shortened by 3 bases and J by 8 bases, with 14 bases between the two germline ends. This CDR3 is CASSQVTEGDSPLHF. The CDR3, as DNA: TGCGCCAGCAGCCAGGTGACAGAGGGGGATTCACCCCTCCACTTT.

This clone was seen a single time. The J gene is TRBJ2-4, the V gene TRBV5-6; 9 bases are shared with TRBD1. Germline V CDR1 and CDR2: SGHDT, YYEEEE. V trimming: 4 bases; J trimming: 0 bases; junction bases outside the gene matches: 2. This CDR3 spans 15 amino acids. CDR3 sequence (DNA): TGTGCCAGCAGCGGGACAGGGTTAGCCAAAAACATTCAGTACTTC. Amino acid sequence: CASSGTGLAKNIQYF.

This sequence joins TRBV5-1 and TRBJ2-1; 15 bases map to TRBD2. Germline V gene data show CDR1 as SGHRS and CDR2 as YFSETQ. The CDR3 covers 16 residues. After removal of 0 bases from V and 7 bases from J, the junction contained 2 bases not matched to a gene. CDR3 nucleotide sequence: TGCGCCAGCAGCTTGGCGGGACTAGCGGGGGGTAATGAGCAGTTCTTC. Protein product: CASSLAGLAGGNEQFF.

CDR3 sequence: CASSHREGGGAPQHF. Here the CDR3 DNA reads TGTGCCAGCAGCCACCGGGAGGGAGGGGGAGCGCCCCAGCATTTT. This rearrangement joins TRBV6-6 to TRBJ1-5, with a tentative D call TRBD1 (6 bases). With 6 bases removed from V and 9 bases from J, the gap between germline ends came to 21 bases. CDR1 and CDR2 (germline): MNHNY, SVGAGI (reference sequence). The CDR3 has 15 residues.

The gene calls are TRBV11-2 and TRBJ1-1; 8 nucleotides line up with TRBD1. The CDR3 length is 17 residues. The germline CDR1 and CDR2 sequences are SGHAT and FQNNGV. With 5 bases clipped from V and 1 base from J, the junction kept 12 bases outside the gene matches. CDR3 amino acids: CASSPPGAGGTNTEAFF. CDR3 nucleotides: TGTGCCAGCAGCCCCCCCGGGGCAGGGGGCACGAACACTGAAGCTTTCTTT.